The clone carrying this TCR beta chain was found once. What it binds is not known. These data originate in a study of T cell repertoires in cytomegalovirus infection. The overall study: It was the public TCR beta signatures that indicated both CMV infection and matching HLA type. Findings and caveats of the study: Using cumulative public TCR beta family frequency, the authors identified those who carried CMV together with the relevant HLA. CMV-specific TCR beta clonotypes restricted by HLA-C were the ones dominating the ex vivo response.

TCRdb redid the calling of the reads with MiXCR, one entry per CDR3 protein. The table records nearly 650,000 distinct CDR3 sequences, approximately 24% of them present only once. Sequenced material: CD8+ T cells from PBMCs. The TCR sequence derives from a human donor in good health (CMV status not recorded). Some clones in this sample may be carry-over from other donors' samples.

The CDR3 coding sequence is TGTGCCAGCAGTTACTCTCCCGACATACAGTTTTGGTACTTC. Its protein is CASSYSPDIQFWYF. The chain combines TRBV6-6 with TRBJ2-5; no definite D call. This CDR3 spans 14 amino acids. Trimming took 0 bases from V and 13 from J, leaving 18 bases between them. Germline values: CDR1 MNHNY, CDR2 SVGAGI (reference sequence).